The 14 T cell receptor beta chains reported below all come from one sample, sequenced in a study of T-cell memory formation after mild COVID-19. A single record per CDR3 protein comes from TCRdb applying MiXCR to the 5' RACE reads. The sample carries over 150,000 distinct CDR3 sequences, about a fifth recorded once. The sequenced sample was PBMCs or a T cell subset sorted from them (not recorded which). These TCRs come from a man between 18 and 29 years old who had mild COVID-19 (a few samples of this study predate the infection). Cell type and time point are not known.

This clonotype was seen at least ten times. The chain couples TRBV7-9 to TRBJ2-3; D remains unclear. Germline assignment: CDR1 SEHNR and CDR2 FQNEAQ (reference sequence). The V end lost 5 bases, the J end lost 3 bases, and 15 bases lay between the germline ends. This CDR3 is built from 15 residues. The CDR3 DNA sequence: TGTGCCAGCAGCCCGGCGAGATTTTTGACAGATACGCAGTATTTT. Translating it yields CASSPARFLTDTQYF.

This clonotype has just a few counts. This chain uses TRBV24-1 with TRBJ2-1; TRBD1 matches 7 bases. The CDR3 consists of 16 residues. CDR1 and CDR2 (germline): KGHDR, SFDVKD. J gave up 0 bases and V 3 bases, and 4 bases lay outside the gene matches. The DNA of the CDR3 is TGTGCCACCAGTGATGCGACAGGGAACTCCTACAATGAGCAGTTCTTC. Protein sequence: CATSDATGNSYNEQFF.

This clonotype was seen a handful of times. The J gene is TRBJ1-2, the V gene TRBV6-5; TRBD1 agrees at 7 bases. Germline V CDR1 and CDR2: MNHEY, SVGAGI. The CDR3 sequence is 16 residues long. V lost 4 bases, J lost 8 bases, and 16 bases stayed unmatched. CDR3 DNA: TGTGCCAGCAGTTTGCCGGGACAGCGACCATATATCGGCTACACCTTC. It codes for CASSLPGQRPYIGYTF.

J is TRBJ2-3 and V is TRBV4-2, with 10 bases identical to TRBD2. Unmatched junction bases numbered 7, after V lost 1 base and J lost 0 bases. Germline lookup yields CDR1 LGHNA and CDR2 YNFKEQ. The CDR3 has 18 residues. The CDR3 nucleotides read TGTGCCAGCAGCCAAGGCCCTGGACTAGCGGAGAGCACAGATACGCAGTATTTT. This gives the protein CASSQGPGLAESTDTQYF.

The chain uses TRBV5-1 and TRBJ2-5; D ambiguous. Germline assignment: CDR1 SGHRS and CDR2 YFSETQ. CDR3 length equals 14 residues. The ends were cut back, 1 base at V and 5 bases at J, with 12 bases in the middle. CDR3 amino acids: CASSLLPGGETQYF. The CDR3 DNA is TGCGCCAGCAGCTTGTTACCAGGCGGCGAGACCCAGTACTTC.

The J gene is TRBJ2-1, the V gene TRBV6-6; D is possibly TRBD2 (5 bases). Trimming removed 0 bases from V and 4 bases from J, with 7 bases in between. The germline gives CDR1 MNHNY, CDR2 SVGAGI (reference sequence). The CDR3 is 14 residues long. As DNA, the CDR3 is TGTGCCAGCAGTTACTCGACTAATTACAATGAGCAGTTCTTC. Encoded protein: CASSYSTNYNEQFF.

A few counts support this clonotype. V gene TRBV21-1 combines with J gene TRBJ2-7; TRBD1 was called by the table and not checked on the DNA. TRBV21-1 is an annotated pseudogene. The CDR3 spans 12 residues. The CDR3 nucleotides read TGTGCCAGCAGCAACAGGGTGGGGGAGCAGTACGTC. Encoded protein: CASSNRVGEQYV.

The chain is built from TRBV7-2 and TRBJ2-5, with D possibly matching TRBD1 (7 bases). Germline V gene lookup returns CDR1 SGHTA and CDR2 FQGNSA. Trimming shortened V by 5 bases and J by 5 bases, and 12 bases separated the two germline ends. The CDR3 contains 13 residues. CDR3 in amino acids: CASSQQGRETQYF. In DNA, the CDR3 is TGTGCCAGCAGCCAACAGGGGAGGGAGACCCAGTACTTC.

The sample holds a few counts of this clonotype. This chain links TRBV3-1 with TRBJ2-2; D might be TRBD2 (7 bases). V lost 2 bases and J lost 4, with 11 bases in between. This CDR3 contains 15 residues. The germline V gene encodes CDR1 LGHDT and CDR2 YNNKEL (reference sequence). CDR3 nucleotides: TGTGCCAGCAGCCAACGGGGGGCGGGCACCGGGGAGCTGTTTTTT. Its translation is CASSQRGAGTGELFF.

The J gene is TRBJ1-6, the V gene TRBV9; D is possibly TRBD1 (6 bases). V lost 4 bases to trimming and J lost 6 bases, with 14 bases between them. In germline, CDR1 is SGDLS, CDR2 YYNGEE. The CDR3 extends over 15 amino acids. The CDR3 sequence: CASSPRGQFNSPLHF. The CDR3, as DNA: TGTGCCAGCAGCCCGCGAGGACAGTTTAATTCACCCCTCCACTTT. The full variable domain, in which reference TRBV9 and TRBJ1-6 provide the parts outside the CDR3, is DSGVTQTPKHLITATGQRVTLRCSPRSGDLSVYWYQQSLDQGLQFLIQYYNGEERAKGNILERFSAQQFPDLHSELNLSSLELGDSALYFCASSPRGQFNSPLHFGNGTRLTVT.

The J gene is TRBJ1-5, the V gene TRBV11-2; 9 bases are a match to TRBD1. V was pared by 6 bases and J by 7 bases, with 4 bases of the junction left unmatched. The CDR3 has 13 amino acids. Germline CDR1 is SGHAT and CDR2 is FQNNGV. DNA of the CDR3: TGTGCCAGCAGTACAGGGGGCGGGCAGCCCCAGCATTTT. Protein: CASSTGGGQPQHF.

This clonotype was seen a single time. V gene TRBV7-9 combines with J gene TRBJ1-3; the D gene is possibly TRBD1 (5 bases). Germline V CDR1 and CDR2: SEHNR, FQNEAQ (reference sequence). CDR3 size: 16 residues. Trimming left V 5 bases short and J 4 bases short, with 18 bases between. The CDR3 is CASSPPGGGRGNTIYF. CDR3 in DNA: TGTGCCAGCAGCCCCCCCGGCGGGGGAAGAGGAAACACCATATATTTT.

The chain has TRBV5-4 and TRBJ2-2; D is unclear. V shed 4 bases and J shed 7 bases, with 8 bases lying between them. Germline CDR1 SGHNT, CDR2 YYREEE (reference sequence). This CDR3 spans 12 amino acids. In DNA form, the CDR3 reads TGTGCCAGCAGCCTACCCCACGGGGAGCTGTTTTTT. Amino acid sequence: CASSLPHGELFF.

This clonotype came up a few times. The chain joins TRBV3-1 to TRBJ2-7, with no clear D. The V gene lost 2 bases and the J gene lost 9 bases, with 14 bases spanning the gap. In germline, CDR1 is LGHDT, CDR2 YNNKEL (reference sequence). This CDR3 has 13 amino acids. CDR3 bases: TGTGCCAGCAGCCAAATATCGGAAGGACGGCAGTACTTC. Translating it yields CASSQISEGRQYF.